This T cell receptor (beta chain) was observed in a study of T cell changes during pregnancy in multiple sclerosis. Only in-frame clones appear in the TCRdb table, and some are missing; sequencing was by immunoSEQ multiplex PCR. The sample yields 90,000 to 120,000 clones, around 94% seen once. Looked up from germline, CDR1 is SGHAT and CDR2 is FQNNGV. Germline trimming cut 2 bases from V and 5 bases from J; bases unmatched to any gene: 8. The CDR3 is 15 amino acids. The clonotype originates from a female donor with multiple sclerosis, enrolled in a pregnancy study. This chain links TRBV11-2 with TRBJ2-5, with TRBD2 identical over 7 bases. The sample was peripheral blood, taken in the second trimester of pregnancy. CDR3 in DNA: TGTGCCAGCAGCTTACTTTGGGAGGGCACGGAGACCCAGTACTTC. Residues: CASSLLWEGTETQYF.